Listed below are T cell receptor beta chains from one sample, sequenced in a study of beta chain features in type 1 diabetes. Using immunoSEQ multiplex PCR, the repertoire was profiled, and TCRdb retains in-frame clones only, with some absent. The repertoire holds 200,000 to 250,000 clones, with over 8.5% as singletons. The specimen sequenced was naive CD4+ T cells from blood. These receptors were collected from a woman younger than 35 in good health. The CDR3 runs from the conserved cysteine through the conserved F or W. Each record gives: D gene, V gene, J gene, clone size, CDR3 DNA, CDR3 protein. D genes are given only for firm matches. A clone size is listed for some rows: how often the clone was seen (once, few, many), or a class if it is expanded.

NA	TRBV6-6	TRBJ2-7	few	TGTGCCAGCAGTCGACAGGACTCCTACGAGCAGTACTTC	CASSRQDSYEQYF
TRBD1	TRBV2	TRBJ1-2	few	TGTGCCAGCAGTGGACAGGGAGTCGATGGCTACACCTTC	CASSGQGVDGYTF
TRBD1	TRBV11-2	TRBJ2-1	NA	TGTGCCAGCAGCTTTGGGACAGCCGATGAGCAGTTCTTC	CASSFGTADEQFF
TRBD2	TRBV6-5	TRBJ2-7	few	TGTGCCAGCAGTTCCTTTAGCGGGAGAGAGCAGTACTTC	CASSSFSGREQYF
TRBD2	TRBV10-1	TRBJ2-3	NA	TGCGCCAGCAGTCGAGCGGGGGTGAGCACAGATACGCAGTATTTT	CASSRAGVSTDTQYF
NA	TRBV12-5	TRBJ1-4	NA	TGTGCTAGTGGCTCAGGGGTAACTAATGAAAAACTGTTTTTT	CASGSGVTNEKLFF
TRBD1	TRBV29-1	TRBJ1-1	NA	TGCAGCGGAACGGGACAGGGGGAATATTTTGAAGCTTTCTTT	CSGTGQGEYFEAFF
TRBD1	TRBV9	TRBJ2-2	few	TGTGCCAGCAGCAATGGACAGGGTGGTAACACCGGGGAGCTGTTTTTT	CASSNGQGGNTGELFF
TRBD2	TRBV4-2	TRBJ2-1	NA	TGTGCCAGCAGCCAAGAGGGCGGGGGGAACAATGAGCAGTTCTTC	CASSQEGGGNNEQFF
TRBD1	TRBV30	TRBJ1-2	few	TGTGCCTGGAACTTACCGGGACAGGGCTTCGGCTACACCTTC	CAWNLPGQGFGYTF
NA	TRBV4-1	TRBJ1-5	few	TGCGCCAGCAGCCAAGCTGAAAGCAGGGTTTTAAGCAATCAGCCCCAGCATTTT	CASSQAESRVLSNQPQHF
TRBD1	TRBV18	TRBJ2-4	few	TGTGCCAGCTCACCACCCGGGACAGATCTAGCCAAAAACATTCAGTACTTC	CASSPPGTDLAKNIQYF
TRBD2	TRBV14	TRBJ2-1	NA	TGTGCCAGCAGCCAAGTCCGACCACTAGCGGGAGATGAGCAGTTCTTC	CASSQVRPLAGDEQFF
TRBD1	TRBV9	TRBJ1-3	NA	TGTGCCAGCAGCGTAGGACAGGGGAGGCCGGACACCATATATTTT	CASSVGQGRPDTIYF
TRBD1	TRBV5-6	TRBJ1-5	NA	TGTGCCAGCAGTTCGGGCGGGACAGCGAACTTATTCAATCAGCCCCAGCATTTT	CASSSGGTANLFNQPQHF
NA	TRBV19	TRBJ1-1	few	TGTGCCAGTAAACAGAACACTGAAGCTTTCTTT	CASKQNTEAFF
NA	TRBV2	TRBJ2-7	NA	TGTGCCAGCAGTGAAATGGGGATAGGGGTCGCCTACGAGCAGTACTTC	CASSEMGIGVAYEQYF
NA	TRBV12-5	TRBJ2-7	NA	TGTGCTAGGGACGCTCAGGGGTCCCACGAGCAGTACTTC	CARDAQGSHEQYF
NA	TRBV9	TRBJ2-2	few	TGTGCCAGCAGCGTAGGGGGGACATTCACCGGGGAGCTGTTTTTT	CASSVGGTFTGELFF
NA	TRBV5-1	TRBJ1-5	NA	TGCGCCAGCAGCTCCCTAGGGGTTTACAATCAGCCCCAGCATTTT	CASSSLGVYNQPQHF
TRBD2	TRBV6-5	TRBJ2-1	NA	TGTGCCAGCAGTAGGGGACTAGCGGGGGGGAATGAGCAGTTCTTC	CASSRGLAGGNEQFF
TRBD1	TRBV5-1	TRBJ2-1	NA	TGCGCCAGCAGCATCCCCGGGACAGGGAACAATGAGCAGTTCTTC	CASSIPGTGNNEQFF
NA	TRBV14	TRBJ1-4	many	TGTGCCAGCAGCCAAGATCTTAGGGGAAAACTGTTTTTT	CASSQDLRGKLFF
NA	TRBV6-5	TRBJ2-1	once	TGTGCCAGCACCTCCGCAGCCTACAATGAGCAGTTCTTC	CASTSAAYNEQFF
NA	TRBV7-8	TRBJ2-7	NA	TGTGCCAGCAGCTCACTCCCCGGTTACTCCTACGAGCAGTACTTC	CASSSLPGYSYEQYF
NA	TRBV19	TRBJ1-1	few	TGTGCCAGTAGTCTCGTTGGAGGGGCAGGAACTGCGAACACTGAAGCTTTCTTT	CASSLVGGAGTANTEAFF
NA	TRBV30	TRBJ2-7	NA	TGTGCCTGGAGTGCAAAAGGGGGCTCCTACGAGCAGTACTTC	CAWSAKGGSYEQYF
NA	TRBV6-1	TRBJ2-1	few	TGTGCCAGCAGTGAAGGTCGGGGGAAGTCCTACAATGAGCAGTTCTTC	CASSEGRGKSYNEQFF
NA	TRBV5-1	TRBJ2-3	few	TGCGCCAGCAGCTTGGTTGGATCAGGTACGCAGTATTTT	CASSLVGSGTQYF
NA	TRBV7-7	TRBJ2-5	few	TGTGCTAGCAGCTTCGGGGGGCAGGGGGAGACCCAGTACTTC	CASSFGGQGETQYF
NA	TRBV27	TRBJ1-5	NA	TGTGCCAGCAGTCCCGAATCGCAGGGATACCAGCCCCAGCATTTT	CASSPESQGYQPQHF
TRBD1	TRBV7-9	TRBJ1-1	few	TGTGCCAGCAGCCTATTACAGGGGGAGAGCACTGAAGCTTTCTTT	CASSLLQGESTEAFF
TRBD2	TRBV4-1	TRBJ2-1	NA	TGCGCCAGCAGCCAAGATGTTAGCGGGAGGTGGGATGAGCAGTTCTTC	CASSQDVSGRWDEQFF
TRBD1	TRBV4-1	TRBJ2-1	NA	TGCGCCAGCAGCCAAGAGAGGGGGCGACCCAACAATGAGCAGTTCTTC	CASSQERGRPNNEQFF
NA	TRBV30	TRBJ1-2	NA	TGTGCCTGGAATACAGGCCTACTCTATGGCTACACCTTC	CAWNTGLLYGYTF
TRBD2	TRBV27	TRBJ2-1	NA	TGTGCCAGCAACGTACTAGCGGGCCCCGGGGACAATGAGCAGTTCTTC	CASNVLAGPGDNEQFF
TRBD1	TRBV7-3	TRBJ1-4	few	TGTGCCAGCAGCCCAGCCAGGGGGAAAGTAACTAATGAAAAACTGTTTTTT	CASSPARGKVTNEKLFF
TRBD1	TRBV5-1	TRBJ2-5	NA	TGCGCCAGCAGTCTCCCGGGACAGCAAGAGACCCAGTACTTC	CASSLPGQQETQYF
NA	TRBV7-6	TRBJ2-3	few	TGTGCCAGCAGCTTGAGTCAGTCACCGGAGGATACGCAGTATTTT	CASSLSQSPEDTQYF
TRBD1	TRBV9	TRBJ1-2	few	TGTGCCAGCAGCCCCATCGGGGGACAGGGAAACTATGGCTACACCTTC	CASSPIGGQGNYGYTF